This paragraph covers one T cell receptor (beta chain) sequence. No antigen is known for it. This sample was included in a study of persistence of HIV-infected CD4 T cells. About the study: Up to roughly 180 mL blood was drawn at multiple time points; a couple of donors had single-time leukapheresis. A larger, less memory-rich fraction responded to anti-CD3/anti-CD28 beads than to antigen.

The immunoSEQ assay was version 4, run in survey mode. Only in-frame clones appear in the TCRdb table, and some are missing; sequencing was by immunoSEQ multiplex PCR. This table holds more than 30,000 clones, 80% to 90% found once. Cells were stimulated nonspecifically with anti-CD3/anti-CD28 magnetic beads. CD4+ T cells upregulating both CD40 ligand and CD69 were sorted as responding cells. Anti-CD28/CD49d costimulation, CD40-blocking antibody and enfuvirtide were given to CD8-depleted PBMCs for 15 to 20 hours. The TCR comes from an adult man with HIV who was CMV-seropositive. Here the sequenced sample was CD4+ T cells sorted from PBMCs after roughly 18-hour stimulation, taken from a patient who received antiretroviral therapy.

The CDR3 bases are TGTGCCAGCAGTGACCTACGGACTAGCGGGGGCCAGAGAACCGGGGAGCTGTTTTTT. Residues: CASSDLRTSGGQRTGELFF. V and J are TRBV6-4 and TRBJ2-2; TRBD2 agrees at 13 bases. The junction had 11 bases not matched to a gene; V was cut back by 2 bases and J by 5 bases. CDR3 length equals 19 residues. CDR1 is MRHNA and CDR2 is SNTAGT in the germline V gene.